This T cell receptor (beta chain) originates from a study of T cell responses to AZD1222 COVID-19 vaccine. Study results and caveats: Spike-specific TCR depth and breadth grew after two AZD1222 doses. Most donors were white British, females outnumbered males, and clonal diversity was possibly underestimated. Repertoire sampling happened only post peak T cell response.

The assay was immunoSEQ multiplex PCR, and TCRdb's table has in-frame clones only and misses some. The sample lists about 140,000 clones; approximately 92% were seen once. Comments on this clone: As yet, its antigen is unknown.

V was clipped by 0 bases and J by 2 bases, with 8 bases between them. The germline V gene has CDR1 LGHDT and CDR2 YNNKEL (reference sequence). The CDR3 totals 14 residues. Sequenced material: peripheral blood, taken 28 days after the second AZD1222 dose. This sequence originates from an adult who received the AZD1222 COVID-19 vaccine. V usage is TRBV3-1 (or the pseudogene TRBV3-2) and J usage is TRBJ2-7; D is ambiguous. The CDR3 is CASSQENGAYEQYF. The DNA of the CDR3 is TGTGCCAGCAGCCAAGAGAACGGCGCCTACGAGCAGTACTTC.